This TCR beta chain is from a study of spatial heterogeneity in lung cancer. Only a few counts were recorded for this clonotype. A unique molecular identifier was attached to every TCR cDNA molecule. TCRdb re-called the 5' RACE reads through MiXCR, storing one row per CDR3 protein. Among tens of thousands of distinct CDR3 sequences listed, roughly 5.6% were seen once. Germline V gene data show CDR1 as SGHNT and CDR2 as YYREEE (reference sequence). J was trimmed by 0 bases and V by 6 bases; bases with no gene match: 5. This CDR3 has 15 residues. Time point denoted: sample taken at primary tumor resection. The study sequenced unsorted whole RNA from tumor, nontumor lung or frozen PBMC.

Sequenced here: PBMCs, sampled at surgery. The genes are TRBV5-4 and TRBJ2-2; 7 positions match TRBD1. This clonotype originated in a female donor with early-stage non-small cell lung cancer. This chain's CDR3 is CASKSTGSNTGELFF. CDR3 DNA sequence: TGTGCCAGCAAGTCGACAGGGTCGAACACCGGGGAGCTGTTTTTT.